The 2 T cell receptor beta chains reported below all come from one sample, sequenced in a study of tumor-infiltrating lymphocytes in localized non-small cell lung cancer. Data came from immunoSEQ multiplex PCR; TCRdb stores just in-frame clones and leaves some out. The profile shows about 8,900 clones, about 63% of them singletons. Sequencing was performed on uninvolved lung tissue not adjacent to the tumor. Receptors originate from a human donor with non-small cell lung cancer.

V gene TRBV7-2 combines with J gene TRBJ1-5; TRBD1 might be the D (5 bases). The germline V gene encodes CDR1 SGHTA and CDR2 FQGNSA. V lost 5 bases, J lost 3 bases, and 11 bases lay in between. The CDR3 is 14 amino acids. The CDR3 DNA reads as TGTGCCAGCAGCCCGGACGGGACCAATCAGCCCCAGCATTTT. This encodes CASSPDGTNQPQHF.

The chain has TRBV5-4 and TRBJ2-7; no reliable D call. The CDR3 is 12 amino acids. Deletions cut 2 bases from V and 6 bases from J, with 9 bases between. The germline V gene has CDR1 SGHNT and CDR2 YYREEE (reference sequence). This CDR3 reads CASSFYEGEQYF. The CDR3 DNA follows: TGTGCCAGCAGCTTTTACGAAGGCGAGCAGTACTTC.